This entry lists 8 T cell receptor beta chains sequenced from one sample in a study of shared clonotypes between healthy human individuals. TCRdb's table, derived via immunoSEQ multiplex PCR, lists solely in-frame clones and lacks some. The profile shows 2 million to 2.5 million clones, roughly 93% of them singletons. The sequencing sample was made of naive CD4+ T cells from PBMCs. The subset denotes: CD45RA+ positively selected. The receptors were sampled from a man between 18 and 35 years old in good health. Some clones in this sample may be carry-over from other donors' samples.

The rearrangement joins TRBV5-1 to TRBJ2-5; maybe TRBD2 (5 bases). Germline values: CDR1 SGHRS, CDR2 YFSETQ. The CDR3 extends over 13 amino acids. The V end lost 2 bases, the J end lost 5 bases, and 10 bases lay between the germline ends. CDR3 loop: CASSFEGVETQYF. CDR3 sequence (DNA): TGCGCCAGCAGCTTCGAGGGAGTGGAGACCCAGTACTTC.

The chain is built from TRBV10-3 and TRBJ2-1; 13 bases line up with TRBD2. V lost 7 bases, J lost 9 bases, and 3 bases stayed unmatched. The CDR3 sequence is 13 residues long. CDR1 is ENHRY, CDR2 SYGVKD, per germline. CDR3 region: CAITWTSGSEQFF. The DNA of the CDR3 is TGTGCCATCACCTGGACTAGCGGGAGTGAGCAGTTCTTC.

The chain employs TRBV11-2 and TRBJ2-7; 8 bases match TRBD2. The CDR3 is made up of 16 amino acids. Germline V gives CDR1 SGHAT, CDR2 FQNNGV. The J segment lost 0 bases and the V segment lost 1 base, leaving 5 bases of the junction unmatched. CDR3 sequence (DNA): TGTGCCAGCAGCTTAGGTCATCGGGGGGGCTCCTACGAGCAGTACTTC. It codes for CASSLGHRGGSYEQYF.

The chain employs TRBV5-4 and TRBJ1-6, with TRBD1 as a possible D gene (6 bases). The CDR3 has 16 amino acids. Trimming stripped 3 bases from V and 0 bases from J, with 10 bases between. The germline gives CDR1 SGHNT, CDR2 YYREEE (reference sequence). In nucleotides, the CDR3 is TGTGCCAGCAGCTATGGACAGAGCTCCTATAATTCACCCCTCCACTTT. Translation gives CASSYGQSSYNSPLHF.

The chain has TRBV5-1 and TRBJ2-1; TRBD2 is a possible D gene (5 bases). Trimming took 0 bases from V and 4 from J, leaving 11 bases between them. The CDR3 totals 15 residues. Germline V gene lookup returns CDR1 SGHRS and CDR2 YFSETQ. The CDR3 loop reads CASSLERWTYNEQFF. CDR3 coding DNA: TGCGCCAGCAGCTTGGAACGGTGGACTTACAATGAGCAGTTCTTC.

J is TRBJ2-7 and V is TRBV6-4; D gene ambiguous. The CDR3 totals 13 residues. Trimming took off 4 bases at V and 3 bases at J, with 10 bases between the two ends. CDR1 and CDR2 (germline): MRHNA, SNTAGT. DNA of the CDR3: TGTGCCAGCAGTGGGTTTAAGGACTACGAGCAGTACTTC. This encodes CASSGFKDYEQYF.

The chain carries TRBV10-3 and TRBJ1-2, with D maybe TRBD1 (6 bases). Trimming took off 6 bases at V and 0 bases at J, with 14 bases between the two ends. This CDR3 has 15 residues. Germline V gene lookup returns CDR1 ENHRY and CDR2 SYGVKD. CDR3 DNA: TGTGCCATCAGACAGGGACCGCAAGCTAACTATGGCTACACCTTC. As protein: CAIRQGPQANYGYTF.

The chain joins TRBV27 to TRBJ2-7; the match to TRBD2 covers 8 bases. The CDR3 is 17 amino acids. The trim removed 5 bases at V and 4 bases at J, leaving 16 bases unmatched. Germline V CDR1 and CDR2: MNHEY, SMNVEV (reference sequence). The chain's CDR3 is CASSRPLGSSGTYEQYF. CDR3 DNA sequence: TGTGCCAGCAGTAGGCCGCTTGGCAGTAGCGGGACTTACGAGCAGTACTTC.